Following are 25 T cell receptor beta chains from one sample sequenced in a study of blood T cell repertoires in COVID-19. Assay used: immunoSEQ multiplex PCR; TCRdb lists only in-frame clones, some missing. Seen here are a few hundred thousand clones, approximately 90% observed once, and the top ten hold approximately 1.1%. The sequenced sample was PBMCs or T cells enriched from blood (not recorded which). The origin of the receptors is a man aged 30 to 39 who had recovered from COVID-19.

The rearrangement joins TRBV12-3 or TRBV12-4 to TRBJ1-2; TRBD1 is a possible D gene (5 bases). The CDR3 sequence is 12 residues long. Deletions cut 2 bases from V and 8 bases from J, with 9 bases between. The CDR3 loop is CASSLSGSGYTF. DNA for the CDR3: TGTGCCAGCAGTTTATCAGGGTCCGGCTACACCTTC.

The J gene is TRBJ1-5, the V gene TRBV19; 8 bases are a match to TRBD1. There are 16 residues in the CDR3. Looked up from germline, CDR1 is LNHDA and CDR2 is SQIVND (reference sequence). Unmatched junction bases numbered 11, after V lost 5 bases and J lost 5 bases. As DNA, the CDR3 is TGTGCCAGTAGTCCCCAAAGCCCCAGGGGGCATCAGCCCCAGCATTTT. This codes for CASSPQSPRGHQPQHF.

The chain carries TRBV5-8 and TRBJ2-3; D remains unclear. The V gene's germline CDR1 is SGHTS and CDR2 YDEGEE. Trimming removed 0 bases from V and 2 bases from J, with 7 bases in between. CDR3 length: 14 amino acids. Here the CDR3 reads CASSLARYTDTQYF. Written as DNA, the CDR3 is TGTGCCAGCAGCTTGGCCCGCTACACAGATACGCAGTATTTT.

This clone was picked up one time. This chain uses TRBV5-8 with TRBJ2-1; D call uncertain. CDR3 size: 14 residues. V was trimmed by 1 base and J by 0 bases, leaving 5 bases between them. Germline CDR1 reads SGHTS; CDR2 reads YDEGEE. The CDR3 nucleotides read TGTGCCAGCAGCTTGTGGCTCTCCTACAATGAGCAGTTCTTC. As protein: CASSLWLSYNEQFF.

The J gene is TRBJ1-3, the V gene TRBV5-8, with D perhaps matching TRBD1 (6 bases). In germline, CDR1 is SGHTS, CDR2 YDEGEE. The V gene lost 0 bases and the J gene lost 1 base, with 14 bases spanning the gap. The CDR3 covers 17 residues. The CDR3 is CASSLERTERSGNTIYF. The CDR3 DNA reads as TGTGCCAGCAGCTTGGAACGGACAGAGCGGTCTGGAAACACCATATATTTT.

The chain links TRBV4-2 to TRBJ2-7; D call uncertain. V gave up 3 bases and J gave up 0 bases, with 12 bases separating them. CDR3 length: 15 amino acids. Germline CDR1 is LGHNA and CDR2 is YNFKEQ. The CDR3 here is CASSHPGFSSYEQYF. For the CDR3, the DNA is TGTGCCAGCAGCCACCCGGGTTTCAGCTCCTACGAGCAGTACTTC.

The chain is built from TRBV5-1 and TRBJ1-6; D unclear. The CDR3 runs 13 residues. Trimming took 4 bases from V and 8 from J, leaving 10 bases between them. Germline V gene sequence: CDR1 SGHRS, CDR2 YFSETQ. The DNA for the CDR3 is TGCGCCAGCAGCCTGGACGGGGATTCACCCCTCCACTTT. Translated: CASSLDGDSPLHF.

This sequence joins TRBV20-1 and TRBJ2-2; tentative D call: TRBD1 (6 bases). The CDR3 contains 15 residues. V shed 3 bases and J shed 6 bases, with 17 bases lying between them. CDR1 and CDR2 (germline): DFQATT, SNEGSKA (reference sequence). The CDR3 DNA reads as TGCAGTGCTAGTAATACAGGGAGAGGGGCCGGGGAGCTGTTTTTT. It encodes CSASNTGRGAGELFF.

DNA for the CDR3: TGTGCCAGCAGCTTGGTTTATGAACTCCAAGAGACCCAGTACTTC. This sequence encodes CASSLVYELQETQYF. This rearrangement joins TRBV5-6 to TRBJ2-5; D is unclear. Per germline, CDR1 SGHDT and CDR2 YYEEEE. This CDR3 spans 15 amino acids. V was clipped by 0 bases and J by 1 base, with 10 bases between them.

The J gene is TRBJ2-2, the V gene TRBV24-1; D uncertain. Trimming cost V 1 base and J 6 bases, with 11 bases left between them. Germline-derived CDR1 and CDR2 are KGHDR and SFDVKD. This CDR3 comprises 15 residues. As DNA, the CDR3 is TGTGCCACCAGTGATTTTGGCCGACGGGCCGGGGAGCTGTTTTTT. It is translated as CATSDFGRRAGELFF.

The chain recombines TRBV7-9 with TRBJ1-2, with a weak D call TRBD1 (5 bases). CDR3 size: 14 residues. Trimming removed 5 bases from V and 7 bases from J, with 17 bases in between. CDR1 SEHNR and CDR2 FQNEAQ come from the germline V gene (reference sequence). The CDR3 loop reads CASSPLQGVGGYTF. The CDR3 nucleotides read TGTGCCAGCAGCCCACTACAAGGGGTGGGTGGCTACACCTTC.

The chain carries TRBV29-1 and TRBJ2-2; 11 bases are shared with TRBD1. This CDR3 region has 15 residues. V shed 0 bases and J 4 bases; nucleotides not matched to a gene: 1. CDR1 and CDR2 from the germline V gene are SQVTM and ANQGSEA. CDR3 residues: CSVEDGTGGTGELFF. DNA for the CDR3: TGCAGCGTTGAAGACGGGACAGGGGGCACCGGGGAGCTGTTTTTT.

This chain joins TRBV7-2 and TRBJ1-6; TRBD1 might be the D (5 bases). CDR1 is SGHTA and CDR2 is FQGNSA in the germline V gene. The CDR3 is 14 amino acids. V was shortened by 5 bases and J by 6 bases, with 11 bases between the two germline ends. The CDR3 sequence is CASSRDSGNSPLHF. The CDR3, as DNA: TGTGCCAGCAGCCGCGACAGTGGTAATTCACCCCTCCACTTT.

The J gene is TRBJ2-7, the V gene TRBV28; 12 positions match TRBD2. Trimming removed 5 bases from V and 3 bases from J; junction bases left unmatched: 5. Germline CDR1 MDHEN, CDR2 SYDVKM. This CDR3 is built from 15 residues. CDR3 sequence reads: CASSPGLAGLYEQYF. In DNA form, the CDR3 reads TGTGCCAGCAGTCCCGGACTAGCGGGACTCTACGAGCAGTACTTC.

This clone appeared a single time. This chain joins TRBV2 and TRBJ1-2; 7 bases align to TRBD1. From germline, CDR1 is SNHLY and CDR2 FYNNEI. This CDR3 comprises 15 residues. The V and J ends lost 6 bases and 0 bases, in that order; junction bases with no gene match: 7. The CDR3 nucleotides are TGTGCCAGCAGAGACCACAGGGGAGCTAACTATGGCTACACCTTC. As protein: CASRDHRGANYGYTF. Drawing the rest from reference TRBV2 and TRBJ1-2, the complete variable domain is EPEVTQTPSHQVTQMGQEVILRCVPISNHLYFYWYRQILGQKVEFLVSFYNNEISEKSEIFDDQFSVERPDGSNFTLKIRSTKLEDSAMYFCASRDHRGANYGYTFGSGTRLTVV.

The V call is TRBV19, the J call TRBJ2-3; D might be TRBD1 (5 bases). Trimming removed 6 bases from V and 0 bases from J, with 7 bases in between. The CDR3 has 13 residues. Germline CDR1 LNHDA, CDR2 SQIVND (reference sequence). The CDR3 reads CASRGRSTDTQYF. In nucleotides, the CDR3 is TGTGCCAGTAGGGGGCGGAGCACAGATACGCAGTATTTT.

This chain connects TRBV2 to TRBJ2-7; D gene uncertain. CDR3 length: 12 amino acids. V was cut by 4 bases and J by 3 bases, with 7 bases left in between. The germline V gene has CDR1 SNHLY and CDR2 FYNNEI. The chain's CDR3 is CASSGLRYEQYF. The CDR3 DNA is TGTGCCAGCAGTGGACTCCGCTACGAGCAGTACTTC. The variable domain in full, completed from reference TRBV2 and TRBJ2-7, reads EPEVTQTPSHQVTQMGQEVILRCVPISNHLYFYWYRQILGQKVEFLVSFYNNEISEKSEIFDDQFSVERPDGSNFTLKIRSTKLEDSAMYFCASSGLRYEQYFGPGTRLTVT.

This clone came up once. CDR3: CASSQNQDTEAFF. In nucleotides, the CDR3 is TGTGCCAGCAGCCAGAATCAGGACACTGAAGCTTTCTTT. The chain is built from TRBV7-6 and TRBJ1-1; D unclear. The germline V gene encodes CDR1 SGHVS and CDR2 FNYEAQ. The length of the CDR3 is 13 residues. V lost 5 bases and J 3 bases, leaving 10 bases between the germline ends.

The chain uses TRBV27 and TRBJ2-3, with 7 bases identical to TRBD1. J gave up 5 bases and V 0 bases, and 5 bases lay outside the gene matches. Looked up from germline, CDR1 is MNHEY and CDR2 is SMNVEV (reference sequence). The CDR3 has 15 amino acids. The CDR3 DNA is TGTGCCAGCAGTTTATCCTCAGGGGGAATAGATACGCAGTATTTT. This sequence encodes CASSLSSGGIDTQYF.

CDR3 nucleotide sequence: TGTGCCAGCAGCTTAGGACAGGGAGGCGGCGAGCAGTACTTC. Translating it yields CASSLGQGGGEQYF. The gene calls are TRBV7-6 and TRBJ2-7; D possibly corresponds to TRBD1 (7 bases). CDR1 is SGHVS, CDR2 FNYEAQ, per germline. V was clipped by 1 base and J by 6 bases, with 13 bases between them. This CDR3 is 14 amino acids long.

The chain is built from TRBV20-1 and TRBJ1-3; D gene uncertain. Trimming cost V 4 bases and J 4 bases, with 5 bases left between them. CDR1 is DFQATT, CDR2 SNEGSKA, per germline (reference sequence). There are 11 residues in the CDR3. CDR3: CSATVGNTIYF. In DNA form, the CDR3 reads TGCAGTGCTACAGTAGGAAACACCATATATTTT.

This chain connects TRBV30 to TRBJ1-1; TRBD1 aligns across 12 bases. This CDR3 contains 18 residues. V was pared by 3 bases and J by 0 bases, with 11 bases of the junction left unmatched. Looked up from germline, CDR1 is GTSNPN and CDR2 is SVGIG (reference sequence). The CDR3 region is CAWRDRQGTGGVNTEAFF. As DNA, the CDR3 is TGTGCCTGGAGAGACAGACAAGGGACAGGGGGCGTGAACACTGAAGCTTTCTTT.

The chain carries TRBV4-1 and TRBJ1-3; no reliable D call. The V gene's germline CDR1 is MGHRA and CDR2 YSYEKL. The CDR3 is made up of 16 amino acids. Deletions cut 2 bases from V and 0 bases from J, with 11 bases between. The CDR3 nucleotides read TGCGCCAGCAGCCAATTGGGCGTGGTCTCTGGAAACACCATATATTTT. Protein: CASSQLGVVSGNTIYF.

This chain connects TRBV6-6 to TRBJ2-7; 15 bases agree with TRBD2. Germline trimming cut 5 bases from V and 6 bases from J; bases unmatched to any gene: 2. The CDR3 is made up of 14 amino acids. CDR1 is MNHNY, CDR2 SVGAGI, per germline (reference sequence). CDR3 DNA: TGTGCCAGCAGTGAGGGACTAGCGGGGGGCGAGCAGTACTTC. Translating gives CASSEGLAGGEQYF.

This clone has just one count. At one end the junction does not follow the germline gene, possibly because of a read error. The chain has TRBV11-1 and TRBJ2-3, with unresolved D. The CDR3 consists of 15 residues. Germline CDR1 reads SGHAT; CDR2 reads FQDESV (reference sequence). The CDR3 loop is CASSLESSSTDTQYF. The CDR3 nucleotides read TGTGCCAGCAGTTTAGAGAGCTCATCCACAGATACGCAGTATTTT.